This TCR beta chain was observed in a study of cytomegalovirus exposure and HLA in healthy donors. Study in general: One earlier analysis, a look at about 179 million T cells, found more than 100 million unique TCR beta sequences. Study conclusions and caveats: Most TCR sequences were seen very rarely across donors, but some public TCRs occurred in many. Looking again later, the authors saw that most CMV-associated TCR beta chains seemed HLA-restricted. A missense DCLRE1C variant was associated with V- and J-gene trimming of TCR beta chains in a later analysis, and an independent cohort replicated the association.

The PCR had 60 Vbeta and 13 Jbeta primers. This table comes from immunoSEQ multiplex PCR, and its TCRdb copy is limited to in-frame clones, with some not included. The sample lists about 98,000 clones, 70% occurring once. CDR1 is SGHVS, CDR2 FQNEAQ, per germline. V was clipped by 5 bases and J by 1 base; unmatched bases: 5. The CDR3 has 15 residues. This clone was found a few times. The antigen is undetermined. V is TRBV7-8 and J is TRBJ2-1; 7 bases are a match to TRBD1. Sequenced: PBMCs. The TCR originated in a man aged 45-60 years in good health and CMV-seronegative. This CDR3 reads CASSVDRASYNEQFF. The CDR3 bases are TGTGCCAGCAGCGTTGACAGGGCGTCCTACAATGAGCAGTTCTTC. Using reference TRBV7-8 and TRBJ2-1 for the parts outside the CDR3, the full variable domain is GAGVSQSPRYKVAKRGQDVALRCDPISGHVSLFWYQQALGQGPEFLTYFQNEAQLDKSGLPSDRFFAERPEGSVSTLKIQRTQQEDSAVYLCASSVDRASYNEQFFGPGTRLTVL.